The entry that follows covers one T cell receptor beta chain sequence. Its antigen is unidentified. CD4+ cells underwent separation, giving CD45RA+ naive and CD45RA-negative memory subsets. This CDR3 has 14 amino acids. Trimming cost V 6 bases and J 7 bases; bases outside gene matches: 8. Germline lookup yields CDR1 MDHEN and CDR2 SYDVKM. The data were produced by immunoSEQ multiplex PCR, yet TCRdb's version contains in-frame clones alone and is incomplete. The sample yields about 680,000 clones, roughly 70% seen once. The entry originates in a study of shared clonotypes between healthy human individuals. Turning to the study itself: The donors, a couple of women and a few men, were aged 18 to 49.

Study outcomes and limitations: The sole specimen, blood, was sampled, and tissue repertoires likely differ. It was the non-shared clonotypes that had lower generation probabilities than clonotypes shared by all four donors.

The receptor was derived from a woman aged 25-40 years in good health. The rearrangement joins TRBV28 to TRBJ1-2; TRBD1 matches at 10 bases. Input material: memory CD4+ T cells sorted from blood. The subset is: CD45RA-negative fraction. CDR3 sequence: CASSLGTGERGYTF. The CDR3 nucleotides are TGTGCCAGCAGCCTAGGGACAGGGGAACGTGGCTACACCTTC.